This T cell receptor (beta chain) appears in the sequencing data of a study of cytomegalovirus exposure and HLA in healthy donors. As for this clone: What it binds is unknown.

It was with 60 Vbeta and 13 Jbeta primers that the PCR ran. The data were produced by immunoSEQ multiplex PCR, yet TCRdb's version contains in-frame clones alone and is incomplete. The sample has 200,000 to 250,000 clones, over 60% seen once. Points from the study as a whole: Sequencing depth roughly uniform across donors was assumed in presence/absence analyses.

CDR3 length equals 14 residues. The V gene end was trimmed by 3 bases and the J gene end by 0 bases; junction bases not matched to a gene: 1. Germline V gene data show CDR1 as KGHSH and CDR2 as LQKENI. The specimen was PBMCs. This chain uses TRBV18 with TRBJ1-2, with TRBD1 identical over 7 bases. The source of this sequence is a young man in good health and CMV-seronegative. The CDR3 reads CASSPGQPNYGYTF. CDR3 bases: TGTGCCAGCTCACCGGGACAGCCTAACTATGGCTACACCTTC.